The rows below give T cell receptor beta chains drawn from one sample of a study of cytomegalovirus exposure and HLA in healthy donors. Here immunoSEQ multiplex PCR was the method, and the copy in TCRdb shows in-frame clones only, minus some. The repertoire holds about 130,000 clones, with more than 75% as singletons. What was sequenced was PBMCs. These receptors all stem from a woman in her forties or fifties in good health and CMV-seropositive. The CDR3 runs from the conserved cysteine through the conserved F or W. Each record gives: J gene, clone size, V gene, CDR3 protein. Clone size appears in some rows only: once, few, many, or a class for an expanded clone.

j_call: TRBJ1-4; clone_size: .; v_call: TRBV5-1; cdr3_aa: CASSSGTGNEKLFF
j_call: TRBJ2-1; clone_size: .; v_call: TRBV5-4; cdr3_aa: CASRPKDSLPSRNEQFF
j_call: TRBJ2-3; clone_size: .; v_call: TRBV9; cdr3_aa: CASSVAGTSGGADTQYF
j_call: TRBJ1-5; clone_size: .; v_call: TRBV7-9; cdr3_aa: CASSIGGINQPQHF
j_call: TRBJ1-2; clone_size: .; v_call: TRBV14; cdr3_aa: CASSQDAAGNYGYTF
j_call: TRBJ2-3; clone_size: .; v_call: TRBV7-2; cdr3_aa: CASSPAPGGVDTQYF
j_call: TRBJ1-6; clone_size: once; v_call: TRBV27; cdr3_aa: CASSLAYRQNSPLHF
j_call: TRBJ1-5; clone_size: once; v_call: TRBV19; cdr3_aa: CASSIIGGSSNQPQHF
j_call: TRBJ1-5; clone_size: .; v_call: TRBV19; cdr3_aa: CASSLQGGPQHF
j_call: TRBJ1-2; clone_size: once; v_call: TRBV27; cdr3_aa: CASSITGGGGYTF
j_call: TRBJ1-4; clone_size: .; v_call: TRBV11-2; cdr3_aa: CASSLQIVSPNEKLFF
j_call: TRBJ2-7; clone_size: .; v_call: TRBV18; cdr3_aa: CASSPPFGNYEQYF
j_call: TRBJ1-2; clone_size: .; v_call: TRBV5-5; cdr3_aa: CASSPDNRYGYTF
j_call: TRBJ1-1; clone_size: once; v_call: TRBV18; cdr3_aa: CASSPPQGGPGTEAFF
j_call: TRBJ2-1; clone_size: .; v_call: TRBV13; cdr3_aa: CASSSPTGATYNEQFF
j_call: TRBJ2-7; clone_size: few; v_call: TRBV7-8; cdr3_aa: CASSGGTSGYEQYF
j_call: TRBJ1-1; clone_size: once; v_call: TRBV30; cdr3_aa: CAWNLDKDTEAFF
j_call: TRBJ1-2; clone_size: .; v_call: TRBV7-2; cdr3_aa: CASSSDRVQSYTF
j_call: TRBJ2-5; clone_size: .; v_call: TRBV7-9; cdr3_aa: CASSKIAGYQETQYF
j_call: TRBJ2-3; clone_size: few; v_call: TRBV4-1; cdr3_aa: CASSQDASTDTQYF
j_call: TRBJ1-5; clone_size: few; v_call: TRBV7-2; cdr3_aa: CASSLVLLSNQPQHF
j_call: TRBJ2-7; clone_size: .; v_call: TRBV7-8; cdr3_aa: CASSLRRGPYEQYF
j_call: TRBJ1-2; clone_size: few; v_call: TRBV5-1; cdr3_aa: CASSLAGSDYGYTF
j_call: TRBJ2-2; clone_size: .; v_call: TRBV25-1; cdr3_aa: CASSSSGGTGELFF
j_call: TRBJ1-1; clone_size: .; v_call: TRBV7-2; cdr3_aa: CASSSQGAIGTEAFF
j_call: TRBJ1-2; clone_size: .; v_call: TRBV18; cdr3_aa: CASSPAGRADGYTF
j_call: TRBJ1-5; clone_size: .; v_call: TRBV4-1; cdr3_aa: CASSTGHGTENQPQHF
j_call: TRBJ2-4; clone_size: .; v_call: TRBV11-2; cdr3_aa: CASSLGGSGAGGNIQYF
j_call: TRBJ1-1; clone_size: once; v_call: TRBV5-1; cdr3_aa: CASSLQGMNTEAFF
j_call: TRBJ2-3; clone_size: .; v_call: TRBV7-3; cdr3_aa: CASSFNSDTQYF
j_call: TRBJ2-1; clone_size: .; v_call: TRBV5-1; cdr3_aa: CASSLSLAGAGEQFF
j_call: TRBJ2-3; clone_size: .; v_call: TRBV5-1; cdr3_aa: CASSPLGAGTDTQYF
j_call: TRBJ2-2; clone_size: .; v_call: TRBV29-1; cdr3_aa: CSVGATGELFF
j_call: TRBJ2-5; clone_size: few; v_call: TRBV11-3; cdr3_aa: CASSTEGETQYF
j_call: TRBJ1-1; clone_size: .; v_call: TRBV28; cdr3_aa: CASRIRGGSVNTEAFF
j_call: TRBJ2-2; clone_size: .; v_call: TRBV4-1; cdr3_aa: CASSQTQGGAGELFF
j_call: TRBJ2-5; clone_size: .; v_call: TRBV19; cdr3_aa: CASSPAGRETQYF
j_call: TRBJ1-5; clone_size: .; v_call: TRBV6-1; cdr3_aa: CASSERTGVSNQPQHF
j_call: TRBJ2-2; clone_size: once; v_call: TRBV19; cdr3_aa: CASSTGTFTGELFF
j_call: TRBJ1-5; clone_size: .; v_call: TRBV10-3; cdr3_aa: CAISGDSDQPQHF
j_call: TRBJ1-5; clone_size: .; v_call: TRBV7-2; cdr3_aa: CASSPIGGNQPQHF
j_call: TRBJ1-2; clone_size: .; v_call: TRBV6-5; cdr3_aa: CASRFRDRVGYTF
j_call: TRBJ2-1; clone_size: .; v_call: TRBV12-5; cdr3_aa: CASGFARGEGGYNEQFF
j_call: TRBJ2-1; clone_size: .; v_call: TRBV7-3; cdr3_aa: CASSRLAGGYNEQFF
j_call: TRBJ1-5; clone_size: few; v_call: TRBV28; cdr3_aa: CASSLARDSYSNQPQHF
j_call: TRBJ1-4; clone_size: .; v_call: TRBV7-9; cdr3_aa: CASSSPVGATNEKLFF
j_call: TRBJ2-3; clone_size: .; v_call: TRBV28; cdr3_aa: CASNDWAGSTDTQYF
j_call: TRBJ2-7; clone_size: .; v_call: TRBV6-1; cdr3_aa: CASSEGTGGTYEQYF
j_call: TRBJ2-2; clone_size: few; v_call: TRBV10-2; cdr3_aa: CASSPQGVTGELFF
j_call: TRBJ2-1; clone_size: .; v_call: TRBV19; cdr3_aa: CASSRLAGGIYNEQFF
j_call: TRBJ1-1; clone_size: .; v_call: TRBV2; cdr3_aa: CASGTNTEAFF
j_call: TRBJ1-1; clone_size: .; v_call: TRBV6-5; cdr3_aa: CASSYSQMNTEAFF
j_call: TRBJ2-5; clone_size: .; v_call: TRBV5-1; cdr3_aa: CASSQGQGETQYF
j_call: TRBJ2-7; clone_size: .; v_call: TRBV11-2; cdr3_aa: CASSIRADRGREQYF
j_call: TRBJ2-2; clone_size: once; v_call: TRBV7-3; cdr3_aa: CASSLQPNTGELFF
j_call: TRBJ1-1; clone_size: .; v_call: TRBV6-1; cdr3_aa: CASSEWGPF
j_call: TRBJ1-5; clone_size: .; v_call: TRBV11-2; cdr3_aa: CASSPNGQAQHF
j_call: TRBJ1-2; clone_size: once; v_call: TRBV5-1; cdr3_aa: CASRPGPPNYGYTF